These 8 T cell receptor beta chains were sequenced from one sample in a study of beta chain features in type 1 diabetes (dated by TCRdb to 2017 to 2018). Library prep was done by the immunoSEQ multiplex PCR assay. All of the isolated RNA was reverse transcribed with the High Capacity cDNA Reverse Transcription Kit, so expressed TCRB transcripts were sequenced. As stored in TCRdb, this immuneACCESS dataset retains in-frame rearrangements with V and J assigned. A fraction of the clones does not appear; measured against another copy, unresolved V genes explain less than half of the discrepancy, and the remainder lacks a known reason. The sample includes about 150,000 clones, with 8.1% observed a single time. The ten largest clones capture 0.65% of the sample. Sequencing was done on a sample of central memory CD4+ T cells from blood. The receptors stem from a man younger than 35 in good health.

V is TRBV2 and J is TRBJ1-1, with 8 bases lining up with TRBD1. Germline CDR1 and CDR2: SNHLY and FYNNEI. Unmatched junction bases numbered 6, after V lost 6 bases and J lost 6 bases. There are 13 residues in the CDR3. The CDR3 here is CASRGDRIAEAFF. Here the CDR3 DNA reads TGTGCCAGCAGGGGGGACAGGATCGCTGAAGCTTTCTTT.

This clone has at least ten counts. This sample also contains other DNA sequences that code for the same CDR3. CDR3 protein: CASSLTGNTGELFF. CDR3 in DNA: TGTGCCAGCAGCCTTACAGGGAACACCGGGGAGCTGTTTTTT. The genes are TRBV7-7 and TRBJ2-2, with D maybe TRBD1 (5 bases). V was shortened by 5 bases and J by 1 base, with 8 bases between the two germline ends. Germline V gene lookup returns CDR1 SSHAT and CDR2 FNYEAQ (reference sequence). There are 14 residues in the CDR3. Based on the CDR3 plus reference TRBV7-7 and TRBJ2-2, the full variable domain is GAGVSQSPRYKVTKRGQDVTLRCDPISSHATLYWYQQALGQGPEFLTYFNYEAQPDKSGLPSDRFSAERPEGSISTLTIQRTEQRDSAMYRCASSLTGNTGELFFGEGSRLTVL.

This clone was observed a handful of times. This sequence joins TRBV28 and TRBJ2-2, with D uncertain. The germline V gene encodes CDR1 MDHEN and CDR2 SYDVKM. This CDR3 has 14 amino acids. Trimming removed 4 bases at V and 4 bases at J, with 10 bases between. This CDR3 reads CASSSHESTGELFF. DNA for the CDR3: TGTGCCAGCAGTTCCCACGAGAGCACCGGGGAGCTGTTTTTT.

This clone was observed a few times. The CDR3 DNA follows: TGTGCCAGCAGCTCTCGGGGGACTATCTCATCCCACGAGCAGTACTTC. Translating gives CASSSRGTISSHEQYF. The chain has TRBV7-2 and TRBJ2-7, with TRBD2 matching 7 bases. Germline assignment: CDR1 SGHTA and CDR2 FQGNSA. With V trimmed by 4 bases and J by 5 bases, 14 bases remained unmatched. The CDR3 length is 16 residues.

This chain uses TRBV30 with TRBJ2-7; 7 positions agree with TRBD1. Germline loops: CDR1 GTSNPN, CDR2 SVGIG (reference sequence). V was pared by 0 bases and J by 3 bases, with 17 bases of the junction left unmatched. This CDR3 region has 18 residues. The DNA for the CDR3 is TGTGCCTGGAGTGTATATGTGCAAACAGGGACAGACTTCTACGAGCAGTACTTC. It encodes CAWSVYVQTGTDFYEQYF.

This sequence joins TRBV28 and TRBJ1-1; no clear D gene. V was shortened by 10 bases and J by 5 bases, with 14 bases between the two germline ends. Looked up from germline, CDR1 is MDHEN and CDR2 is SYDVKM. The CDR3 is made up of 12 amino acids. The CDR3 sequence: CATRTGGTEAFF. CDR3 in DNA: TGTGCCACCCGGACCGGAGGGACTGAAGCTTTCTTT.

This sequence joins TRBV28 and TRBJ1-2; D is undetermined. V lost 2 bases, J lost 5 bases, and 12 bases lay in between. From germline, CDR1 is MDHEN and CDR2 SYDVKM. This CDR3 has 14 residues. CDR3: CASSLPLTGYGYTF. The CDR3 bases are TGTGCCAGCAGTTTACCCCTCACGGGGTATGGCTACACCTTC.

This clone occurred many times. As DNA, the CDR3 is TGTGCCAGCAGCGGGACTAGCGGTACCTACAATGAGCAGTTCTTC. This sequence encodes CASSGTSGTYNEQFF. This chain uses TRBV7-3 with TRBJ2-1; TRBD2 matches at 11 bases. After removal of 5 bases from V and 2 bases from J, the junction contained 2 bases not matched to a gene. Per the germline V gene, CDR1 is SGHTA and CDR2 is FQGTGA. The CDR3 totals 15 residues.